The 13 T cell receptor beta chains reported below all come from one sample, sequenced in a study of cytomegalovirus exposure and HLA in healthy donors. A multiplex PCR was run with 60 Vbeta primers and 13 Jbeta primers. Clones were read by immunoSEQ multiplex PCR, and TCRdb kept only the in-frame ones, dropping some. The sample consists of about 190,000 clones, roughly four fifths of them appearing once. The sample taken for sequencing was PBMCs. The receptors originated from a woman aged 30 to 39 in good health and CMV-seropositive.

This clone was counted only a few times. This chain connects TRBV10-1 to TRBJ2-1; 9 nucleotides align to TRBD2. After removal of 5 bases from V and 7 bases from J, the junction contained 3 bases not matched to a gene. CDR3 length equals 13 residues. Germline CDR1 and CDR2: WNHNN and SYGVQD (reference sequence). For the CDR3, the DNA is TGCGCCAGCAGTAGCGGGAGGAAAAATGAGCAGTTCTTC. It is translated as CASSSGRKNEQFF.

The V gene is TRBV4-1, the J gene TRBJ2-3; D ambiguous. Germline values: CDR1 MGHRA, CDR2 YSYEKL. The length of the CDR3 is 13 residues. V lost 0 bases to trimming and J lost 5 bases, with 6 bases between them. In DNA form, the CDR3 reads TGCGCCAGCAGCCAAGAAGAACAAGATACGCAGTATTTT. It yields the protein CASSQEEQDTQYF.

This clone appeared a few times. The chain carries TRBV29-1 and TRBJ1-2; TRBD1 aligns across 7 bases. V dropped 6 bases and J dropped 6; count of bases not matched to a gene: 4. This CDR3 spans 11 amino acids. The germline gives CDR1 SQVTM, CDR2 ANQGSEA. CDR3 in DNA: TGCAGCGTATCGACAGGGAATGGCTACACCTTC. Protein sequence: CSVSTGNGYTF.

The genes are TRBV5-1 and TRBJ2-1; TRBD2 aligns across 8 bases. The CDR3 spans 16 residues. The V gene's germline CDR1 is SGHRS and CDR2 YFSETQ. Germline trimming cut 5 bases from V and 0 bases from J; bases unmatched to any gene: 7. The CDR3 DNA reads TGCGCCAGCAGACCTACTAGCGGTAGCTCCTACAATGAGCAGTTCTTC. It specifies CASRPTSGSSYNEQFF.

The J gene is TRBJ1-3, the V gene TRBV11-2; TRBD1 matches 7 bases. Germline V CDR1 and CDR2: SGHAT, FQNNGV. CDR3 length: 15 amino acids. V lost 0 bases to trimming and J lost 2 bases; unmatched junction nucleotides: 1. CDR3 in amino acids: CASSLETGAGNTIYF. As DNA, the CDR3 is TGTGCCAGCAGCTTAGAAACAGGGGCTGGAAACACCATATATTTT.

J is TRBJ2-7 and V is TRBV19; 7 nucleotides line up with TRBD1. Per germline, CDR1 LNHDA and CDR2 SQIVND (reference sequence). The V and J ends lost 4 bases and 3 bases, in that order; junction bases with no gene match: 3. The CDR3 has 13 residues. For the CDR3, the DNA is TGTGCCAGTAGTAACCGGGACAGCTACGAGCAGTACTTC. It specifies CASSNRDSYEQYF.

The chain links TRBV10-3 to TRBJ2-1; 12 nucleotides match TRBD2. V shed 0 bases and J 2 bases; nucleotides not matched to a gene: 5. Germline V gives CDR1 ENHRY, CDR2 SYGVKD. The CDR3 consists of 18 residues. Here the CDR3 reads CAISESSSGRVTYNEQFF. CDR3 bases: TGTGCCATCAGTGAGTCTTCTAGCGGGAGGGTCACCTACAATGAGCAGTTCTTC.

This clone was detected only a few times. The chain is built from TRBV6-5 and TRBJ2-1; 10 nucleotides match TRBD2. Germline V gene lookup returns CDR1 MNHEY and CDR2 SVGAGI. J was trimmed by 5 bases and V by 6 bases; bases with no gene match: 7. CDR3 size: 15 residues. DNA of the CDR3: TGTGCCAGCAGCTACGGACTAGCGGCAAACAATGAGCAGTTCTTC. It specifies CASSYGLAANNEQFF.

The chain couples TRBV5-6 to TRBJ2-1, with 9 nucleotides matching TRBD1. CDR3 length equals 12 residues. The germline V gene has CDR1 SGHDT and CDR2 YYEEEE. Trimming removed 4 bases from V and 10 bases from J; junction bases left unmatched: 3. For the CDR3, the DNA is TGTGCCAGCAGCGAGGACAGGGGCGAGCAGTTCTTC. This codes for CASSEDRGEQFF.

The rearrangement uses TRBV2 and TRBJ2-1, with TRBD2 identical over 11 bases. Germline trimming cut 9 bases from V and 7 bases from J; bases unmatched to any gene: 8. This CDR3 spans 14 amino acids. Germline CDR1 reads SNHLY; CDR2 reads FYNNEI. CDR3 loop: CASIAGGPGNEQFF. CDR3 in DNA: TGTGCCAGTATAGCGGGAGGGCCGGGGAATGAGCAGTTCTTC.

This chain uses TRBV5-5 with TRBJ2-7, with TRBD1 as a possible D gene (5 bases). The CDR3 runs to 17 residues. The germline V gene has CDR1 SGHKS and CDR2 YYEKEE (reference sequence). V was clipped by 1 base and J by 1 base, with 18 bases between them. The CDR3 nucleotides are TGTGCCAGCAGCTTGAAACCGAACAGGCAAACTTCCTACGAGCAGTACTTC. Its translation: CASSLKPNRQTSYEQYF.

This sequence joins TRBV6-5 and TRBJ2-2; 8 bases fit TRBD2. The CDR3 extends over 16 amino acids. V lost 2 bases to trimming and J lost 4 bases; unmatched junction nucleotides: 6. Germline V gene lookup returns CDR1 MNHEY and CDR2 SVGAGI. CDR3 in amino acids: CASSYGTRSRTGELFF. The CDR3 DNA follows: TGTGCCAGCAGTTACGGGACTAGGTCGCGCACCGGGGAGCTGTTTTTT.

J is TRBJ1-3 and V is TRBV6-5; weak D call: TRBD1 (5 bases). In germline, CDR1 is MNHEY, CDR2 SVGAGI. The CDR3 has 15 amino acids. V was cut by 0 bases and J by 4 bases, with 10 bases left in between. The CDR3 loop reads CASSYSPGLGNTIYF. The CDR3 nucleotides read TGTGCCAGCAGTTACTCCCCGGGACTCGGAAACACCATATATTTT.